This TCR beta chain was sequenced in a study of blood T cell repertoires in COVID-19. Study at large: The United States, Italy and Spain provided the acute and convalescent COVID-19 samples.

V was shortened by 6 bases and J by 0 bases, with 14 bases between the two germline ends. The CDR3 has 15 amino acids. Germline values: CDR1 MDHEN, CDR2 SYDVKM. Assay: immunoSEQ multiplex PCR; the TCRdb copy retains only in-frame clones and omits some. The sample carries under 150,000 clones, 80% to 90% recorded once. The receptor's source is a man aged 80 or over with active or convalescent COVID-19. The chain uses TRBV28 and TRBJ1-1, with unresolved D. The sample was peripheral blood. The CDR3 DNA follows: TGTGCCAGCAGCCTTCGGACGGGAATGAACACTGAAGCTTTCTTT. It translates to CASSLRTGMNTEAFF. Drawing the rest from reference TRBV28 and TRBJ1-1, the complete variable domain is DVKVTQSSRYLVKRTGEKVFLECVQDMDHENMFWYRQDPGLGLRLIYFSYDVKMKEKGDIPEGYSVSREKKERFSLILESASTNQTSMYLCASSLRTGMNTEAFFGQGTRLTVV.